The 25 T cell receptor beta chains below were found in one sample sequenced in a study of glioma-infiltrating T cells. Amplification of TCR alpha and beta CDR3 regions from RNA used iRepertoire nested multiplex PCR. MiXCR, applied by TCRdb to the multiplex PCR reads, yields one record per CDR3 protein. This table has roughly 120,000 distinct CDR3 sequences, about 25% appearing once. Sequencing was done on a sample of glioma tissue, nonneoplastic brain tissue, or PBMCs (not recorded which). The receptors shown here come from a human donor with low-grade glioma or glioblastoma, undergoing nonglioma brain surgery, or in good health (not recorded which).

For this clonotype: An end of the junction does not agree with germline; a read error may underlie this. This chain connects TRBV27 to TRBJ2-3, with D perhaps TRBD2 (5 bases). CDR3 size: 15 residues. CDR1 MNHEY and CDR2 SMNVEV come from the germline V gene (reference sequence). In DNA form, the CDR3 reads TGTGCCAGCCGTCTGAGGACTGGCCGTACAGATACTCAGTATTTT. Its translation is CASRLRTGRTDTQYF.

The CDR3 nucleotides read TGTGCCAGCAGCGTGCACGTGGAAAAACGCACAGATACGCAGTATTTT. Its protein product is CASSVHVEKRTDTQYF. The rearrangement joins TRBV9 to TRBJ2-3, with D unclear. V was clipped by 2 bases and J by 1 base, with 14 bases between them. CDR3 length: 16 amino acids. CDR1 and CDR2 from the germline V gene are SGDLS and YYNGEE. Based on the CDR3 plus reference TRBV9 and TRBJ2-3, the full variable domain is DSGVTQTPKHLITATGQRVTLRCSPRSGDLSVYWYQQSLDQGLQFLIQYYNGEERAKGNILERFSAQQFPDLHSELNLSSLELGDSALYFCASSVHVEKRTDTQYFGPGTRLTVL.

Worth noting for this clonotype: This sequence may be a read error, since a much larger clone differs from it by one base. The rearrangement joins TRBV7-9 to TRBJ1-5; no definite D call. The length of the CDR3 is 12 residues. From germline, CDR1 is SEHNR and CDR2 FQNEAQ (reference sequence). CDR3 DNA: TGTGCCAGCAGCTTAGGGGATCAGCCCCATCATTTT. Its protein product is CASSLGDQPHHF.

About this clonotype itself: This may stem from a read error, because a much larger clone lies one nucleotide away. The rearrangement uses TRBV7-8 and TRBJ1-1; no definite D call. In germline, CDR1 is SGHVS, CDR2 FQNEAQ. The CDR3 sequence is 14 residues long. Deletions cut 1 base from V and 4 bases from J, with 10 bases between. The CDR3 loop is CASSLGYGGTEAFF. For the CDR3, the DNA is TGTGCCAGCAGCTTAGGGTACGGCGGCACTGAAGCTTTCTTT.

This clonotype was observed at least ten times. The V call is TRBV14, the J call TRBJ1-1; no clear D gene. CDR3 length: 13 amino acids. Germline V CDR1 and CDR2: SGHDN, FVKESK. Trimming shortened V by 5 bases and J by 4 bases, and 11 bases separated the two germline ends. The CDR3 loop reads CASSKVRRTEAFF. Written as DNA, the CDR3 is TGTGCCAGCAGCAAGGTGCGGCGCACTGAAGCTTTCTTT. Full variable domain (outside the CDR3, taken from reference TRBV14 and TRBJ1-1): EAGVTQFPSHSVIEKGQTVTLRCDPISGHDNLYWYRRVMGKEIKFLLHFVKESKQDESGMPNNRFLAERTGGTYSTLKVQPAELEDSGVYFCASSKVRRTEAFFGQGTRLTVV.

This clonotype occurred a few times. This sequence joins TRBV12-3 or TRBV12-4 and TRBJ2-7, with 9 bases lining up with TRBD2. The CDR3 consists of 15 residues. The J segment lost 2 bases and the V segment lost 5 bases, leaving 7 bases of the junction unmatched. As DNA, the CDR3 is TGTGCCAGCAGTCCCCCGGCGGGAGGGACCTACGAGCAGTACTTC. Residues: CASSPPAGGTYEQYF.

This clonotype showed up just a few times. The chain is built from TRBV28 and TRBJ2-4, with TRBD1 identical over 10 bases. This CDR3 has 15 residues. Germline V gene lookup returns CDR1 MDHEN and CDR2 SYDVKM. The V gene end was trimmed by 4 bases and the J gene end by 8 bases; junction bases not matched to a gene: 8. Here the CDR3 DNA reads TGTGCCAGCAGTTCCCGACAGGGGGCGTGGGACATTCAGTACTTC. It specifies CASSSRQGAWDIQYF.

This clonotype was observed at least ten times. The chain employs TRBV28 and TRBJ2-3; 8 positions match TRBD2. V trimming: 6 bases; J trimming: 1 base; junction bases outside the gene matches: 3. There are 14 residues in the CDR3. From germline, CDR1 is MDHEN and CDR2 SYDVKM. As DNA, the CDR3 is TGTGCCAGCAGACAAGCGGGAGGCACAGATACGCAGTATTTT. Its translation: CASRQAGGTDTQYF.

This chain links TRBV20-1 with TRBJ2-3; 7 bases map to TRBD2. The germline V gene has CDR1 DFQATT and CDR2 SNEGSKA (reference sequence). After removal of 3 bases from V and 5 bases from J, the junction contained 5 bases not matched to a gene. The CDR3 covers 13 residues. CDR3 bases: TGCAGTGCTAGCGGGGGGTACAAAGATACGCAGTATTTT. This sequence encodes CSASGGYKDTQYF.

This clonotype was seen at least ten times. V is TRBV25-1 and J is TRBJ2-1; 8 bases align to TRBD2. Germline CDR1 MGHDK, CDR2 SYGVNS. This CDR3 spans 16 amino acids. V lost 3 bases and J lost 5; bases outside the gene matches: 9. This chain's CDR3 is CASSDLSGSRNNEQFF. In DNA, the CDR3 is TGTGCCAGCAGTGACCTCAGCGGGAGTAGAAACAATGAGCAGTTCTTC.

This clonotype showed up many times. The rearrangement joins TRBV7-2 to TRBJ1-5; D remains ambiguous. Germline assignment: CDR1 SGHTA and CDR2 FQGNSA. The CDR3 extends over 14 amino acids. Trimming shortened V by 5 bases and J by 0 bases, and 8 bases separated the two germline ends. The CDR3 loop is CASSLRISNQPQHF. Here the CDR3 DNA reads TGTGCCAGCAGCCTAAGAATTAGCAATCAGCCCCAGCATTTT.

The rearrangement links TRBV5-6 to TRBJ2-5; D possibly corresponds to TRBD1 (5 bases). The V and J ends lost 4 bases and 5 bases respectively, with 12 bases between them. Germline CDR1 SGHDT, CDR2 YYEEEE. The CDR3 runs to 13 residues. CDR3 amino acids: CASSRGNRETQYF. The CDR3 DNA sequence: TGTGCCAGCAGCAGGGGTAACCGGGAGACCCAGTACTTC.

This clonotype was recorded many times. V and J are TRBV10-3 and TRBJ2-3; 9 bases fit TRBD2. Germline assignment: CDR1 ENHRY and CDR2 SYGVKD. V shed 2 bases and J 5 bases; nucleotides not matched to a gene: 8. The CDR3 consists of 16 residues. CDR3 in amino acids: CAISETIAGAEDTQYF. In nucleotides, the CDR3 is TGTGCCATCAGTGAGACTATAGCGGGAGCGGAAGATACGCAGTATTTT.

With respect to this clonotype: An end of the junction does not agree with germline; a read error may underlie this. The chain is built from TRBV6-2 or TRBV6-3 and TRBJ1-4; no clear D. Germline V lookup: CDR1 MNHEY, CDR2 SVGEGT. This CDR3 has 19 residues. The CDR3 spells CASSYLFGRTRATNKKLFF. CDR3 bases: TGTGCCAGCAGTTACCTTTTTGGACGGACCCGAGCAACTAATAAAAAACTGTTTTTT.

As for this clonotype: Just one base apart from a much larger clone, this may be a read error. The CDR3 coding sequence is TGTGCCAGCAGCCAAAAGGGGAACGTCAGGGGTAACGAGCAGTACTTC. It encodes CASSQKGNVRGNEQYF. This chain links TRBV3-1 with TRBJ2-7; TRBD1 is a possible D gene (6 bases). Germline-derived CDR1 and CDR2 are LGHDT and YNNKEL (reference sequence). V gave up 2 bases and J gave up 5 bases, with 19 bases separating them. The CDR3 contains 16 residues.

This clonotype was seen many times. This chain joins TRBV24-1 and TRBJ1-5; maybe TRBD1 (5 bases). Germline lookup yields CDR1 KGHDR and CDR2 SFDVKD. The CDR3 is made up of 15 amino acids. V was pared by 4 bases and J by 1 base, with 10 bases between. CDR3 nucleotide sequence: TGTGCCACCAGTGACGCCCGGGACAGCAATCAGCCCCAGCATTTT. The encoded protein is CATSDARDSNQPQHF.

This clonotype was detected ten times or more. The rearrangement joins TRBV5-1 to TRBJ1-1; D not resolved. Deletions cut 0 bases from V and 4 bases from J, with 4 bases between. The CDR3 consists of 12 residues. Germline V gives CDR1 SGHRS, CDR2 YFSETQ. The CDR3 loop is CASSLGATEAFF. CDR3 bases: TGCGCCAGCAGCTTGGGGGCCACTGAAGCTTTCTTT.

The rearrangement links TRBV2 to TRBJ2-2; 10 bases match TRBD1. V lost 7 bases and J lost 4; bases outside the gene matches: 3. CDR1 and CDR2 (germline): SNHLY, FYNNEI. The CDR3 has 14 residues. The CDR3 sequence is CASTGQGFTGELFF. The CDR3 bases are TGTGCCAGCACGGGACAGGGGTTCACCGGGGAGCTGTTTTTT. The whole variable domain, remainder taken from reference TRBV2 and TRBJ2-2, is EPEVTQTPSHQVTQMGQEVILRCVPISNHLYFYWYRQILGQKVEFLVSFYNNEISEKSEIFDDQFSVERPDGSNFTLKIRSTKLEDSAMYFCASTGQGFTGELFFGEGSRLTVL.

Ten or more counts support this clonotype. This chain joins TRBV28 and TRBJ2-6, with D unclear. The germline V and J ends were trimmed by 6 bases and 1 base, with 4 bases remaining between them. CDR1 and CDR2 (germline): MDHEN, SYDVKM. The CDR3 is 13 residues long. CDR3 sequence: CASSISGANVLTF. DNA of the CDR3: TGTGCCAGCAGCATTTCTGGGGCCAACGTCCTGACTTTC.

This clonotype occurred many times. The V call is TRBV7-2, the J call TRBJ2-3; possible D gene TRBD2, 6 bases. The V and J ends lost 4 bases and 1 base respectively, with 15 bases between them. Germline V gene data show CDR1 as SGHTA and CDR2 as FQGNSA. This CDR3 has 16 residues. CDR3 bases: TGTGCCAGCAGCTCTTACGACCGACTAGGCACAGATACGCAGTATTTT. It encodes CASSSYDRLGTDTQYF.

This clonotype was counted at least ten times. This chain joins TRBV20-1 and TRBJ2-7, with 8 bases that match TRBD1. Germline-derived CDR1 and CDR2 are DFQATT and SNEGSKA (reference sequence). CDR3 length: 17 amino acids. V lost 0 bases to trimming and J lost 2 bases; unmatched junction nucleotides: 12. The CDR3 sequence is CSAREEAWGQETYEQYF. CDR3 bases: TGCAGTGCTAGAGAAGAGGCGTGGGGACAGGAGACCTACGAGCAGTACTTC.

Many counts were recorded for this clonotype. The V call is TRBV6-1, the J call TRBJ1-1; D remains ambiguous. The V gene lost 5 bases and the J gene lost 0 bases, with 10 bases spanning the gap. The CDR3 runs to 14 residues. Germline CDR1 MNHNS, CDR2 SASEGT. CDR3 protein: CASSHREMNTEAFF. The CDR3 nucleotides are TGTGCCAGCAGTCATAGGGAGATGAACACTGAAGCTTTCTTT.

This clonotype was counted ten times or more. The chain is built from TRBV28 and TRBJ1-5; TRBD1 is a possible D gene (5 bases). The CDR3 spans 15 residues. The ends were cut back, 3 bases at V and 0 bases at J, with 9 bases in the middle. CDR1 and CDR2 from the germline V gene are MDHEN and SYDVKM. In DNA, the CDR3 is TGTGCCAGCAGTTTTGGGGGGTATAGCAATCAGCCCCAGCATTTT. This codes for CASSFGGYSNQPQHF.

There are many counts of this clonotype. The chain uses TRBV6-2 or TRBV6-3 and TRBJ2-1, with 7 bases identical to TRBD2. This CDR3 comprises 15 residues. The trim removed 7 bases at V and 0 bases at J, leaving 6 bases unmatched. Germline V gene sequence: CDR1 MNHEY, CDR2 SVGEGT. Here the CDR3 DNA reads TGTGCCAGCATTTCCGGGGGGAGCTCCTACAATGAGCAGTTCTTC. Amino acid sequence: CASISGGSSYNEQFF.

Comment on this clonotype: Being one base from a much bigger clone, this may be a read error. The V gene is TRBV7-9, the J gene TRBJ2-1; no definite D call. Germline CDR1 SEHNR, CDR2 FQNEAQ (reference sequence). The CDR3 is 12 amino acids. V was shortened by 4 bases and J by 6 bases, with 7 bases between the two germline ends. CDR3 DNA: TGTGCCAGCAGCTCCCCCACCAATGAGCAGTTCTTC. Its translation is CASSSPTNEQFF.